The 29 T cell receptor beta chains reported below all come from one sample, sequenced in a study of shared clonotypes between healthy human individuals. Assay: immunoSEQ multiplex PCR; the TCRdb copy retains only in-frame clones and omits some. The table lists millions of clones, approximately 93% of them singletons. Material for sequencing was naive CD4+ T cells from PBMCs. Documented subset: CD45RA+ positively selected. Receptors originate from a man aged 18-30 years in good health. Some clones in this sample may be carry-over from other donors' samples.

The CDR3 protein is CASSVLAGGLKTQYF. The CDR3 bases are TGTGCCAGCAGCGTACTAGCGGGAGGGCTGAAGACCCAGTACTTC. The chain combines TRBV9 with TRBJ2-5; the match to TRBD2 covers 12 bases. CDR1 SGDLS and CDR2 YYNGEE come from the germline V gene. There are 15 residues in the CDR3. Germline trimming cut 1 base from V and 6 bases from J; bases unmatched to any gene: 4. The full variable domain, completed using reference TRBV9 and TRBJ2-5, is DSGVTQTPKHLITATGQRVTLRCSPRSGDLSVYWYQQSLDQGLQFLIQYYNGEERAKGNILERFSAQQFPDLHSELNLSSLELGDSALYFCASSVLAGGLKTQYFGPGTRLLVL.

CDR3: CASSEGVEAFF. The CDR3 region has the DNA TGTGCCAGCAGTGAAGGAGTTGAAGCTTTCTTT. This chain connects TRBV25-1 to TRBJ1-1; D not resolved. Germline CDR1 and CDR2: MGHDK and SYGVNS. V was trimmed by 2 bases and J by 7 bases, leaving 5 bases between them. The CDR3 covers 11 residues. Together with reference TRBV25-1 and TRBJ1-1, the CDR3 gives the full variable domain: EADIYQTPRYLVIGTGKKITLECSQTMGHDKMYWYQQDPGMELHLIHYSYGVNSTEKGDLSSESTVSRIRTEHFPLTLESARPSHTSQYLCASSEGVEAFFGQGTRLTVV.

The chain couples TRBV5-1 to TRBJ2-5; D is perhaps TRBD1 or TRBD2 (6 bases each). V shed 4 bases and J shed 5 bases, with 15 bases lying between them. The CDR3 is 14 amino acids. Germline CDR1 SGHRS, CDR2 YFSETQ. CDR3 amino acids: CASSAGGGQETQYF. CDR3 nucleotides: TGCGCCAGCAGCGCTGGTGGGGGGCAGGAGACCCAGTACTTC.

The rearrangement links TRBV27 to TRBJ2-5, with no clear D. V dropped 7 bases and J dropped 5 bases, with 17 bases sitting between them. The CDR3 contains 14 residues. The germline CDR1 and CDR2 sequences are MNHEY and SMNVEV (reference sequence). The CDR3 DNA sequence: TGTGCCAGCACCCCCTTGGGCAGCCAGGAGACCCAGTACTTC. This gives the protein CASTPLGSQETQYF.

CDR3 nucleotide sequence: TGTGCCAGCAGTCGCGGACGAACTAGCTCCTACGAGCAGTACTTC. Its translation is CASSRGRTSSYEQYF. This chain links TRBV6-6 with TRBJ2-7; maybe TRBD2 (5 bases). Germline loops: CDR1 MNHNY, CDR2 SVGAGI (reference sequence). The CDR3 covers 15 residues. V dropped 5 bases and J dropped 0 bases, with 14 bases sitting between them.

The DNA for the CDR3 is TGTGCCAGTAGTCCAGCGGGTAGCGGTTCTCACAATGAGCAGTTCTTC. Its protein product is CASSPAGSGSHNEQFF. The chain combines TRBV19 with TRBJ2-1; D is perhaps TRBD2 (6 bases). V shed 5 bases and J shed 5 bases, with 19 bases lying between them. The CDR3 length is 16 residues. In germline, CDR1 is LNHDA, CDR2 SQIVND (reference sequence).

The rearrangement joins TRBV5-1 to TRBJ2-5; either TRBD1 or TRBD2 may supply D (5 bases each). Germline V gene lookup returns CDR1 SGHRS and CDR2 YFSETQ. Trimming removed 3 bases from V and 2 bases from J, with 11 bases in between. The CDR3 runs 14 residues. The CDR3 loop is CASSSMGVQETQYF. The CDR3 nucleotides are TGCGCCAGCAGCTCAATGGGGGTTCAAGAGACCCAGTACTTC.

The chain has TRBV11-2 and TRBJ1-4; D may be TRBD1 (5 bases). The V gene lost 5 bases and the J gene lost 7 bases, with 14 bases spanning the gap. The germline CDR1 and CDR2 sequences are SGHAT and FQNNGV. The CDR3 runs to 14 residues. This CDR3 is CASSRGLIGEKLFF. The CDR3 DNA reads TGTGCCAGCAGCCGGGGACTTATCGGTGAAAAACTGTTTTTT.

This chain links TRBV30 with TRBJ1-2, with 9 bases aligning to TRBD1. The CDR3 loop spans 15 amino acids. The V gene's germline CDR1 is GTSNPN and CDR2 SVGIG (reference sequence). The V and J ends lost 2 bases and 8 bases, in that order; junction bases with no gene match: 12. The CDR3 bases are TGTGCCTGGAGTACCCAATTAACAGGGGGCGCGGGCTACACCTTC. Translating gives CAWSTQLTGGAGYTF.

The V and J genes are TRBV4-1 and TRBJ1-6; D possibly corresponds to TRBD1 (5 bases). Per the germline V gene, CDR1 is MGHRA and CDR2 is YSYEKL. Trimming removed 1 base from V and 5 bases from J, with 21 bases in between. This CDR3 comprises 19 residues. The CDR3 coding sequence is TGCGCCAGCAGCCAAGGCCGTACCGGCTGGGACGGGGATAATTCACCCCTCCACTTT. This encodes CASSQGRTGWDGDNSPLHF.

The rearrangement joins TRBV11-2 to TRBJ2-5; D is unclear. There are 18 residues in the CDR3. Germline assignment: CDR1 SGHAT and CDR2 FQNNGV. V shed 1 base and J shed 1 base, with 19 bases lying between them. The CDR3, as DNA: TGTGCCAGCAGCTTAGCTCTGGGTAGCCGAGCGCGCCAAGAGACCCAGTACTTC. Protein product: CASSLALGSRARQETQYF.

The V gene is TRBV5-1, the J gene TRBJ1-4, with TRBD1 as a possible D gene (5 bases). CDR3 length equals 16 residues. V dropped 5 bases and J dropped 3 bases, with 17 bases sitting between them. The germline V gene encodes CDR1 SGHRS and CDR2 YFSETQ. The CDR3 spells CASSPFGGEANEKLFF. CDR3 in DNA: TGCGCCAGCAGTCCCTTCGGGGGGGAAGCTAATGAAAAACTGTTTTTT.

This chain links TRBV7-9 with TRBJ2-6; 7 nucleotides agree with TRBD2. CDR1 and CDR2 from the germline V gene are SEHNR and FQNEAQ (reference sequence). The length of the CDR3 is 17 residues. V lost 1 base to trimming and J lost 0 bases; unmatched junction nucleotides: 3. The CDR3 sequence: CASSLGSGNSGANVLTF. CDR3 nucleotides: TGTGCCAGCAGCTTAGGGAGCGGGAACTCTGGGGCCAACGTCCTGACTTTC.

The chain carries TRBV9 and TRBJ2-5; 8 nucleotides match TRBD1. J gave up 4 bases and V 4 bases, and 9 bases lay outside the gene matches. Germline CDR1 SGDLS, CDR2 YYNGEE. The CDR3 length is 15 residues. The DNA of the CDR3 is TGTGCCAGCAGCCTACAGGACAGGGTTTTAGAGACCCAGTACTTC. Protein sequence: CASSLQDRVLETQYF.

V gene TRBV27 combines with J gene TRBJ1-2; D perhaps matches TRBD1 (5 bases). Looked up from germline, CDR1 is MNHEY and CDR2 is SMNVEV (reference sequence). V lost 0 bases to trimming and J lost 2 bases, with 13 bases between them. The CDR3 spans 16 residues. The CDR3: CASSLSAGSGNYGYTF. The CDR3 nucleotides read TGTGCCAGCAGTTTATCGGCAGGGTCTGGCAACTATGGCTACACCTTC.

The chain combines TRBV19 with TRBJ2-7, with unresolved D. V was clipped by 8 bases and J by 0 bases, with 5 bases between them. CDR3 length: 11 residues. CDR1 and CDR2 from the germline V gene are LNHDA and SQIVND (reference sequence). Here the CDR3 reads CASGDSYEQYF. As DNA, the CDR3 is TGTGCCAGTGGGGACTCCTACGAGCAGTACTTC.

This rearrangement joins TRBV28 to TRBJ1-2, with 11 bases identical to TRBD1. The CDR3 spans 14 residues. The V segment lost 6 bases and the J segment 7 bases; nucleotides outside the gene matches: 7. Germline V gene lookup returns CDR1 MDHEN and CDR2 SYDVKM. The CDR3 reads CASSPWTGGAGYTF. The CDR3, as DNA: TGTGCCAGCAGCCCATGGACAGGGGGCGCTGGCTACACCTTC.

This rearrangement joins TRBV9 to TRBJ1-1; 7 bases are a match to TRBD1. This CDR3 has 17 amino acids. The V and J ends lost 0 bases and 6 bases, in that order; junction bases with no gene match: 14. CDR1 and CDR2 (germline): SGDLS, YYNGEE. The CDR3 DNA reads TGTGCCAGCAGCGTAGTACCCCACAGGGGAGTTCATGCTGAAGCTTTCTTT. Its protein product is CASSVVPHRGVHAEAFF.

The table lists this clone with a few counts. V and J are TRBV4-2 and TRBJ2-2; no firm D call. The germline gives CDR1 LGHNA, CDR2 YNFKEQ. There are 15 residues in the CDR3. V was trimmed by 0 bases and J by 5 bases, leaving 10 bases between them. CDR3 DNA sequence: TGTGCCAGCAGCCAAGATCCTTGGGGAACCGGGGAGCTGTTTTTT. It is translated as CASSQDPWGTGELFF.

This clone occurred once. The gene calls are TRBV28 and TRBJ1-1; D remains ambiguous. Germline V gene sequence: CDR1 MDHEN, CDR2 SYDVKM. Trimming removed 4 bases from V and 3 bases from J, with 15 bases in between. This CDR3 is built from 15 residues. CDR3 nucleotides: TGTGCCAGCAGTTCCGCAGGAATAAGGGACACTGAAGCTTTCTTT. Translation: CASSSAGIRDTEAFF.

V and J are TRBV5-1 and TRBJ2-7, with a tentative D call TRBD2 (5 bases). The germline CDR1 and CDR2 sequences are SGHRS and YFSETQ. The CDR3 runs 15 residues. Trimming pared 4 bases from V and 6 bases from J, leaving 20 bases between. The CDR3 region is CASSPVAQRGFEQYF. The DNA of the CDR3 is TGCGCCAGCAGCCCGGTGGCGCAACGCGGGTTCGAGCAGTACTTC.

V gene TRBV6-1 combines with J gene TRBJ1-4, with 7 bases that match TRBD1. Germline CDR1 MNHNS, CDR2 SASEGT. V shed 7 bases, J shed 7 bases, and the junction held 6 bases outside the gene matches. This CDR3 has 13 residues. CDR3 sequence: CASTGQIFEKLFF. The DNA of the CDR3 is TGTGCCAGCACGGGACAGATATTTGAAAAACTGTTTTTT.

The chain combines TRBV6-4 with TRBJ2-2; TRBD1 matches 11 bases. CDR1 is MRHNA, CDR2 SNTAGT, per germline. CDR3 length equals 14 residues. V dropped 7 bases and J dropped 3; count of bases not matched to a gene: 1. The CDR3 protein is CASKGQGDTGELFF. In nucleotides, the CDR3 is TGTGCCAGCAAGGGACAGGGGGACACCGGGGAGCTGTTTTTT.

The chain joins TRBV28 to TRBJ1-2; weak D call: TRBD1 (6 bases). Germline CDR1 reads MDHEN; CDR2 reads SYDVKM. This CDR3 is 15 amino acids long. The V gene lost 7 bases and the J gene lost 8 bases, with 23 bases spanning the gap. The DNA of the CDR3 is TGTGCCAGCACCGAAGGGGGGACTCGGTTGCAGGGCTACACCTTC. Its translation is CASTEGGTRLQGYTF.

The chain employs TRBV5-1 and TRBJ1-4; D call uncertain. Germline V CDR1 and CDR2: SGHRS, YFSETQ. The V end was cut by 4 bases, the J end by 7 bases, with 14 bases between. This CDR3 has 14 residues. The CDR3, as DNA: TGCGCCAGCAGCCGTGAGGGTGGGAGTGAAAAACTGTTTTTT. It specifies CASSREGGSEKLFF.

J is TRBJ2-7 and V is TRBV5-1, with D perhaps matching TRBD2 (6 bases). V lost 1 base and J lost 5, with 22 bases in between. From germline, CDR1 is SGHRS and CDR2 YFSETQ. The CDR3 runs to 17 residues. The CDR3 is CASSLPTLGGGIDEQYF. The CDR3 region has the DNA TGCGCCAGCAGCTTGCCAACTCTGGGGGGAGGCATTGACGAGCAGTACTTC.

The chain links TRBV7-3 to TRBJ1-1; weak D call: TRBD1 (5 bases). Germline V CDR1 and CDR2: SGHTA, FQGTGA. The CDR3 runs to 12 residues. V dropped 1 base and J dropped 9 bases, with 9 bases sitting between them. The CDR3 reads CASSLNTGKAFF. The DNA for the CDR3 is TGTGCCAGCAGCTTAAATACAGGAAAAGCTTTCTTT. Together with reference TRBV7-3 and TRBJ1-1, the CDR3 gives the full variable domain: GAGVSQTPSNKVTEKGKYVELRCDPISGHTALYWYRQSLGQGPEFLIYFQGTGAADDSGLPNDRFFAVRPEGSVSTLKIQRTERGDSAVYLCASSLNTGKAFFGQGTRLTVV.

The chain has TRBV7-9 and TRBJ2-3, with D possibly TRBD1 on 6 matching bases. This CDR3 has 15 residues. Trimming pared 5 bases from V and 3 bases from J, leaving 15 bases between. CDR1 and CDR2 (germline): SEHNR, FQNEAQ (reference sequence). DNA for the CDR3: TGTGCCAGCAGCCCACAACCGCAGGGGACAGATACGCAGTATTTT. Protein sequence: CASSPQPQGTDTQYF.

The chain combines TRBV9 with TRBJ2-2; 7 nucleotides line up with TRBD2. The germline V gene encodes CDR1 SGDLS and CDR2 YYNGEE. V shed 0 bases and J 0 bases; nucleotides not matched to a gene: 5. This CDR3 has 17 amino acids. Here the CDR3 DNA reads TGTGCCAGCAGCGTAGCGGGACTACTTTCGAACACCGGGGAGCTGTTTTTT. Encoded protein: CASSVAGLLSNTGELFF. Using reference TRBV9 and TRBJ2-2 for the parts outside the CDR3, the full variable domain is DSGVTQTPKHLITATGQRVTLRCSPRSGDLSVYWYQQSLDQGLQFLIQYYNGEERAKGNILERFSAQQFPDLHSELNLSSLELGDSALYFCASSVAGLLSNTGELFFGEGSRLTVL.